These T cell receptor beta chains were read from a single sample in a study of blood T cell repertoires in COVID-19. Profiled with immunoSEQ multiplex PCR; TCRdb holds only in-frame clones, not every one. The data show 100,000 to 150,000 clones, about 74% seen once. Material: peripheral blood. These receptors all stem from a man aged 55 to 69 with acute or convalescent COVID-19. Both conserved end residues are part of each CDR3. Fields, in order: V gene, clone size, J gene, CDR3 protein. Not all rows give a size; the values are once, few, many and, for expanded clones, a class.

>TRBV10-3|once|TRBJ1-1
CAISTQVLNTEAFF
>TRBV19|.|TRBJ1-1
CASSLDRGRTEAFF
>TRBV2|.|TRBJ2-3
CASSEGGAGMDTQYF
>TRBV27|once|TRBJ2-7
CASSYKPDRDYEQYF
>TRBV25-1|.|TRBJ1-1
CASSWETGLNTEAFF
>TRBV30|.|TRBJ1-4
CAWRSPSRGQNEKLFF
>TRBV24-1|.|TRBJ1-5
CATSGLDSNQPQHF
>TRBV11-2|few|TRBJ2-7
CASSLRQGYEQYF
>TRBV5-1|.|TRBJ1-2
CASSLFGGSSYGYTF
>TRBV4-1|.|TRBJ2-3
CASSQERRGGVDTQYF
>TRBV27|.|TRBJ1-1
CASSFRRAGEAFF
>TRBV7-9|.|TRBJ2-5
CASSGRTGRQETQYF
>TRBV18|.|TRBJ1-1
CASSLDRTVMNTEAFF
>TRBV10-2|.|TRBJ2-1
CASSISDGEQFF
>TRBV7-8|.|TRBJ2-7
CASSARDRGLEQYF
>TRBV25-1|.|TRBJ1-6
CASSEMGRNSPLHF
>TRBV6-6|.|TRBJ1-5
CASSSGGFQPQHF
>TRBV21-1|.|TRBJ1-4
CVRELRANEKLFF
>TRBV4-1|few|TRBJ2-7
CASSLRQPQDEQYF
>TRBV7-9|.|TRBJ1-2
CASSFMGRFYGYTF
>TRBV9|.|TRBJ2-3
CASSVVKAGADTQYF
>TRBV20-1|.|TRBJ1-2
CSATEYGGYTF
>TRBV9|.|TRBJ1-1
CASSSGQFLDIAFF
>TRBV5-1|few|TRBJ2-1
CASTRAGGPNEQFF
>TRBV19|.|TRBJ1-6
CASSTNRQGNSPLHF
>TRBV30|.|TRBJ1-5
CAWSVRGEGNQPQHF
>TRBV3-1/TRBV3-2|.|TRBJ1-2
CASSHRDRGTDGYTF
>TRBV2|.|TRBJ1-2
CASRTGTDGYTF
>TRBV19|.|TRBJ2-2
CASSIGGRAPGELFF
>TRBV15|.|TRBJ2-5
CATSRETGQQETQYF
>TRBV6-5|.|TRBJ2-1
CASKGGQKYNEQFF
>TRBV24-1|.|TRBJ1-1
CATRGRGGNTEAFF
>TRBV24-1|.|TRBJ1-6
CATSFGGGHYNSPLHF
>TRBV5-1|.|TRBJ2-1
CASSFATGNYNEQFF
>TRBV6-5|few|TRBJ1-2
CASSPWTVVPRGYTF
>TRBV19|.|TRBJ2-7
CASSGVPFYEQYF
>TRBV6-4|many|TRBJ2-1
CASSEREGSYNEQFF
>TRBV6-1|once|TRBJ1-2
CASSELRGYGYTF
>TRBV12-3/TRBV12-4|few|TRBJ2-3
CASTRGRGDTQYF
>TRBV5-6|.|TRBJ1-5
CASSRQNSNQPQHF
>TRBV19|.|TRBJ1-1
CASSIVIRVSANTEAFF
>TRBV19|.|TRBJ1-1
CASSIVMGGNTEAFF